Detailed here is one T cell receptor beta chain. TCRdb reanalyzed the 5' RACE reads and collapses them to one entry per CDR3 protein, without DNA. Its clone listing holds under 500,000 distinct CDR3 sequences. This record belongs to a study of T cells expressing NK-cell markers. Germline lookup yields CDR1 MNHNS and CDR2 SASEGT. The CDR3 runs 15 residues. Sequences were obtained from blood T cells: a sorted CD56 or NKG2C T cell subset, CD4+ or CD8+ T cells, or bulk PBMC T cells (not recorded which). The TCR was taken from a woman between 18 and 70 years old in good health. The V gene is TRBV6-1, the J gene TRBJ1-1; the TCRdb D gene call, TRBD1, has no DNA to confirm it. The CDR3 spells CASRPPFRKNTEAFF.